Below, 10 T cell receptor beta chains from the same sample are listed, as sequenced in a study of cytomegalovirus exposure and HLA in healthy donors. PCR involved 60 Vbeta and 13 Jbeta primers. This table comes from immunoSEQ multiplex PCR, and its TCRdb copy is limited to in-frame clones, with some not included. The sample yields over 150,000 clones, approximately 85% seen once. Sequenced material: PBMCs. These receptors were taken from a girl aged 5-17 years in good health and CMV-seropositive.

V usage is TRBV7-2 and J usage is TRBJ2-7, with D perhaps TRBD1 (5 bases). Trimming stripped 6 bases from V and 2 bases from J, with 8 bases between. Germline assignment: CDR1 SGHTA and CDR2 FQGNSA. The CDR3 contains 12 residues. The CDR3 region has the DNA TGTGCCAGCAGTCCCAGGGCCTACGAGCAGTACTTC. Translation gives CASSPRAYEQYF. The full variable domain, rest sourced from reference TRBV7-2 and TRBJ2-7, is GAGVSQSPSNKVTEKGKDVELRCDPISGHTALYWYRQSLGQGLEFLIYFQGNSAPDKSGLPSDRFSAERTGGSVSTLTIQRTQQEDSAVYLCASSPRAYEQYFGPGTRLTVT.

This chain's CDR3 is CASSQQGADTEAFF. DNA of the CDR3: TGTGCCAGTAGTCAACAGGGGGCGGACACTGAAGCTTTCTTT. This chain uses TRBV19 with TRBJ1-1; 9 bases line up with TRBD1. CDR1 is LNHDA, CDR2 SQIVND, per germline (reference sequence). CDR3 length: 14 residues. J was trimmed by 3 bases and V by 5 bases; bases with no gene match: 4.

The chain joins TRBV7-2 to TRBJ2-3, with D tentatively TRBD1 (5 bases). The germline CDR1 and CDR2 sequences are SGHTA and FQGNSA. The CDR3 spans 15 residues. Deletions cut 1 base from V and 4 bases from J, with 12 bases between. CDR3 sequence: CASSLVQGIADTQYF. In DNA, the CDR3 is TGTGCCAGCAGCTTAGTGCAGGGAATCGCAGATACGCAGTATTTT.

V is TRBV5-1 and J is TRBJ2-3; TRBD1 might be the D (5 bases). Germline V gene data show CDR1 as SGHRS and CDR2 as YFSETQ. The CDR3 is 17 amino acids. V lost 3 bases, J lost 1 base, and 18 bases lay in between. In DNA form, the CDR3 reads TGCGCCAGCAGCTACGTATCTCTCCTGGGGCGCACAGATACGCAGTATTTT. Amino acids: CASSYVSLLGRTDTQYF.

The chain has TRBV15 and TRBJ2-5; possibly TRBD2 for D (5 bases). The CDR3 is 13 residues long. Germline V gene sequence: CDR1 LNHNV, CDR2 YYDKDF (reference sequence). Trimming stripped 4 bases from V and 3 bases from J, with 9 bases between. CDR3 protein: CATSKTREETQYF. The CDR3 DNA reads as TGTGCCACCAGCAAAACTAGGGAAGAGACCCAGTACTTC.

The chain uses TRBV7-2 and TRBJ2-7, with D maybe TRBD2 (6 bases). CDR1 is SGHTA, CDR2 FQGNSA, per germline. V lost 1 base, J lost 1 base, and 11 bases lay in between. The CDR3 sequence is 15 residues long. CDR3 nucleotides: TGTGCCAGCAGCTTAGAGCTAGCGAGATCCTACGAGCAGTACTTC. It translates to CASSLELARSYEQYF.

The chain has TRBV9 and TRBJ2-3; D is perhaps TRBD2 (5 bases). The length of the CDR3 is 13 residues. Germline V gives CDR1 SGDLS, CDR2 YYNGEE. The germline V and J ends were trimmed by 0 bases and 5 bases, with 7 bases remaining between them. The CDR3 DNA reads TGTGCCAGCAGCGTAGGGGCGGGAGATACGCAGTATTTT. Its protein is CASSVGAGDTQYF.

This clone turned up a few times. The chain recombines TRBV30 with TRBJ1-1; 9 nucleotides agree with TRBD1. This CDR3 has 14 amino acids. Per germline, CDR1 GTSNPN and CDR2 SVGIG (reference sequence). Trimming took 3 bases from V and 4 from J; bases not matched to a gene: 6. The CDR3 here is CAWSRRDRVTEAFF. CDR3 in DNA: TGTGCCTGGAGCAGACGGGACAGGGTCACTGAAGCTTTCTTT.

The chain carries TRBV18 and TRBJ2-7; 7 positions agree with TRBD1. With V trimmed by 6 bases and J by 3 bases, 8 bases remained unmatched. The germline V gene encodes CDR1 KGHSH and CDR2 LQKENI. The CDR3 has 14 residues. In DNA, the CDR3 is TGTGCCAGCTCCCCTAGTCCAGGGGGCTACGAGCAGTACTTC. It encodes CASSPSPGGYEQYF.

The chain links TRBV7-2 to TRBJ1-2, with 8 bases that match TRBD1. This CDR3 comprises 14 residues. Germline V gene data show CDR1 as SGHTA and CDR2 as FQGNSA. V lost 5 bases to trimming and J lost 8 bases; unmatched junction nucleotides: 10. CDR3 sequence (DNA): TGTGCCAGCAGCCACAGGGGGGCTGCCTGGGGCTACACCTTC. It specifies CASSHRGAAWGYTF.